Described below is a single TCR beta chain sequence and its context. This record belongs to a study of blood T cell repertoires in COVID-19. About the research overall: COVID-19 samples from acute and convalescent phases originated in the United States, Italy and Spain. The cDNA or gDNA used as material had been derived from T cells, B-cell-depleted T cells, or PBMCs.

V gave up 3 bases and J gave up 8 bases; unmatched junction bases: 7. The germline V gene has CDR1 SGHRS and CDR2 YFSETQ. This CDR3 spans 14 amino acids. In the original workflow: Estimated nucleated cell counts came from reference gene primer amplification. Produced via immunoSEQ multiplex PCR; TCRdb's table is partial and in-frame only. That table gives V, J and clone size, and the DNA gave D and trimming. Of tens of thousands of clones listed, roughly four fifths were seen once; the top ten hold less than 45%. The receptor comes from a man aged 70 or older with acute or convalescent COVID-19. Material for sequencing was peripheral blood. The chain couples TRBV5-1 to TRBJ1-4, with 7 positions matching TRBD1. The CDR3 nucleotides are TGCGCCAGCAGCTCAGGACAGGCAGCGGAAAAACTGTTTTTT. Amino acid sequence: CASSSGQAAEKLFF.